The T cell receptor beta chain under discussion was sequenced for a study of T cell changes during pregnancy in multiple sclerosis. Germline CDR1 reads MNHEY; CDR2 reads SVGAGI. Trimming took 0 bases from V and 0 from J, leaving 8 bases between them. The CDR3 length is 16 residues. Sequenced by immunoSEQ multiplex PCR; TCRdb stores in-frame clones only, minus some. Here the sample spans around 85,000 clones, around 93% being singletons. The TCR comes from a female donor in good health, serving as a control in a pregnancy study. Some clones in this sample may be carry-over from other donors' samples. This rearrangement joins TRBV6-5 to TRBJ1-4; D gene ambiguous. The source material was PBMCs, sampled in the first trimester of pregnancy. CDR3 coding DNA: TGTGCCAGCAGTTACTCGAGGTTTGCAACTAATGAAAAACTGTTTTTT. Its translation is CASSYSRFATNEKLFF.